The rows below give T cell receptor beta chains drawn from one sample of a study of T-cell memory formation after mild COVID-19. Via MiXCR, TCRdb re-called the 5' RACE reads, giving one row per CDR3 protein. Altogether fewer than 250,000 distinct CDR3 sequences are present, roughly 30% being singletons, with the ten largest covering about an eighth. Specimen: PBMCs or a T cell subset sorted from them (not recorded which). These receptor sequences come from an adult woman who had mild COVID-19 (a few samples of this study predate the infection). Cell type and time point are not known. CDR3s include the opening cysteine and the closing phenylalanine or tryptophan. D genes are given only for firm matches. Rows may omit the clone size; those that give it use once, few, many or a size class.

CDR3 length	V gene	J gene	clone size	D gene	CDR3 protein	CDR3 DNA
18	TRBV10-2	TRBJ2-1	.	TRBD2	CASSESGTSGSSYNEQFF	TGCGCCAGCAGTGAGTCCGGCACTAGCGGGAGCTCCTACAATGAGCAGTTCTTC
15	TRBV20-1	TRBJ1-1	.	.	CSAREAADRSYEAFF	TGCAGTGCTCGCGAAGCGGCTGACAGGAGCTATGAAGCTTTCTTT
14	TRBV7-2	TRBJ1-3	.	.	CASSFRGDGNTIYF	TGTGCCAGCAGCTTCCGAGGGGACGGAAACACCATATATTTT
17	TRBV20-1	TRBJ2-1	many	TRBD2	CSAKGLAGVISYNEQFF	TGCAGTGCAAAGGGACTAGCGGGAGTGATCTCCTACAATGAGCAGTTCTTC
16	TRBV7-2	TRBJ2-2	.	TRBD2	CASSLEGAGVVGELFF	TGTGCCAGCAGCTTAGAAGGGGCGGGAGTGGTCGGGGAGCTGTTTTTT
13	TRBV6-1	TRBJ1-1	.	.	CASDGGWGTEAFF	TGTGCCAGCGACGGGGGGTGGGGCACTGAAGCTTTCTTT
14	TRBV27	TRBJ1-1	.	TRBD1	CASSLLQGERLAFF	TGTGCCAGCAGTTTATTACAGGGGGAACGGTTGGCTTTCTTT
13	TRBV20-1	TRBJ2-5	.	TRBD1	CSAPTGGVETQYF	TGCAGTGCACCCACAGGGGGCGTAGAGACCCAGTACTTC
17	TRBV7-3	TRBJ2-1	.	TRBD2	CASSGDSSGSSYNEQFF	TGTGCCAGCAGCGGCGACTCTAGCGGGAGCTCCTACAATGAGCAGTTCTTC
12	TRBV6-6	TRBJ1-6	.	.	CASSPERSPLHF	TGTGCCAGCAGTCCCGAAAGATCACCCCTCCACTTT
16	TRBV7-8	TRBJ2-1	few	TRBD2	CASSLSGTSSYNEQFF	TGTGCCAGCAGCTTATCCGGGACTAGCTCCTACAATGAGCAGTTCTTC
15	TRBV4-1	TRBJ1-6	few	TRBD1	CASSQGDSYNSPLHF	TGCGCCAGCAGCCAAGGGGACAGTTATAATTCACCCCTCCACTTT
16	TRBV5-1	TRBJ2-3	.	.	CASSLVAGLGTDTQYF	TGCGCCAGCAGCTTGGTGGCAGGGCTGGGTACAGATACGCAGTATTTT
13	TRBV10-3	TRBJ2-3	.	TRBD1	CAIRAQGADTQYF	TGTGCCATCAGGGCCCAGGGGGCAGATACGCAGTATTTT
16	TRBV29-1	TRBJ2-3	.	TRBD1	CSVETGQGIEADTQYF	TGCAGCGTTGAAACCGGACAGGGGATTGAAGCAGATACGCAGTATTTT
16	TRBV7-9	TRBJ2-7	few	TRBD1	CASSSPTTGESYEQYF	TGTGCCAGCAGCTCCCCTACGACAGGGGAATCCTACGAGCAGTACTTC
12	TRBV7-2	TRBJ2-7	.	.	CASSLDIYEQYF	TGTGCCAGCAGCTTAGATATTTACGAGCAGTACTTC
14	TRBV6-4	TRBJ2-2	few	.	CASSFSSYTGELFF	TGTGCCAGCAGTTTCAGCAGCTACACCGGGGAGCTGTTTTTT
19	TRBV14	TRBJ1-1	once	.	CASSQLDWRVDTVNTEAFF	TGTGCCAGCAGCCAATTAGATTGGAGGGTCGACACCGTGAACACTGAAGCTTTCTTT
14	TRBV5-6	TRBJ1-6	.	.	CASSLADVNSPLHF	TGTGCCAGCAGCTTGGCGGACGTTAATTCACCCCTCCACTTT
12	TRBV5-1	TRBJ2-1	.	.	CASSLGDTQQFF	TGCGCCAGCAGCTTGGGGGACACCCAGCAGTTCTTC
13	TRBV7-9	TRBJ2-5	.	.	CASSFRGQETQYF	TGTGCCAGCAGCTTTAGGGGGCAAGAGACCCAGTACTTC
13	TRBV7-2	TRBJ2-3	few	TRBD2	CASLGTSGGSQYF	TGTGCCAGCTTAGGGACTAGCGGGGGCTCACAGTATTTT
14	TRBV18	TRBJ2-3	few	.	CASSPRRVADTQYF	TGTGCCAGCTCACCACGACGGGTCGCAGATACGCAGTATTTT
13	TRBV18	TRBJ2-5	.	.	CASSRTGGETQYF	TGTGCCAGCTCTCGGACTGGGGGAGAGACCCAGTACTTC
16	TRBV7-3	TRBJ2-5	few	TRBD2	CASSPGLAVVFETQYF	TGTGCCAGCAGCCCGGGACTAGCGGTGGTATTTGAGACCCAGTACTTC
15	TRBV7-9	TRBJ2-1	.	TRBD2	CASSPLAGVANEQFF	TGTGCCAGCAGCCCTCTAGCGGGAGTTGCCAATGAGCAGTTCTTC
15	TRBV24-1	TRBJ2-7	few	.	CATSRAGSSSYEQYF	TGTGCCACCAGTAGGGCTGGTTCTAGCTCCTACGAGCAGTACTTC
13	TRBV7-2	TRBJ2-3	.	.	CASSPWNTDTQYF	TGTGCCAGCAGCCCATGGAACACAGATACGCAGTATTTT
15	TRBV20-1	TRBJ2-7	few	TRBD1	CSAFIPGQGNYEQYF	TGCAGTGCTTTTATACCGGGACAGGGCAACTACGAGCAGTACTTC
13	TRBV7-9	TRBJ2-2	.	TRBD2	CASGRANTGELFF	TGTGCCAGCGGGAGGGCCAACACCGGGGAGCTGTTTTTT